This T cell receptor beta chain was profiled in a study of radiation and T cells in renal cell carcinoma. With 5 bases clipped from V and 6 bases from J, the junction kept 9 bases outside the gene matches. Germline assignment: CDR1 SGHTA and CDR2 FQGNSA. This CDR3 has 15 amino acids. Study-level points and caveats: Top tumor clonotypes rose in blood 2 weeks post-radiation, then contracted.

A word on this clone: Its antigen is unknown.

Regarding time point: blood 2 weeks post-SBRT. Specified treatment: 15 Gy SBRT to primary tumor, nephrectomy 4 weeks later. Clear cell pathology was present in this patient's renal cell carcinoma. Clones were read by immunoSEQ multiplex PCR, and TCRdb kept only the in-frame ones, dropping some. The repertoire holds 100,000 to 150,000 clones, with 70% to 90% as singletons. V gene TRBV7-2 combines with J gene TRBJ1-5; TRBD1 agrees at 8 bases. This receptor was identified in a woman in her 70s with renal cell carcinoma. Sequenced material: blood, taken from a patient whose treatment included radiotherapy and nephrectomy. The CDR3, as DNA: TGTGCCAGCAGCGACGGACAGGGTTATTTTCAGCCCCAGCATTTT. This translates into CASSDGQGYFQPQHF.